This T cell receptor (beta chain) was recorded in a study of blood T cells in healthy people across ages. The authors ran a second PCR of roughly 6 to 12 cycles using a sample-barcoded 5' primer and a J-beta primer mix. MiXCR, run by TCRdb on the 5' RACE reads, gives a single entry per CDR3 protein. The table records about 1.5 million distinct CDR3 sequences, roughly 43% of them present only once. The ends were cut back, 5 bases at V and 0 bases at J, with 11 bases in the middle. The CDR3 runs to 14 residues. Per germline, CDR1 DFQATT and CDR2 SNEGSKA (reference sequence). The material sequenced was blood. This clonotype was sampled from a woman under 30 in good health. This chain links TRBV20-1 with TRBJ2-1; tentatively, D is TRBD1 (6 bases). CDR3 DNA: TGCAGTGCTTCGGACAGCAACTCCTACAATGAGCAGTTCTTC. Amino acids: CSASDSNSYNEQFF.